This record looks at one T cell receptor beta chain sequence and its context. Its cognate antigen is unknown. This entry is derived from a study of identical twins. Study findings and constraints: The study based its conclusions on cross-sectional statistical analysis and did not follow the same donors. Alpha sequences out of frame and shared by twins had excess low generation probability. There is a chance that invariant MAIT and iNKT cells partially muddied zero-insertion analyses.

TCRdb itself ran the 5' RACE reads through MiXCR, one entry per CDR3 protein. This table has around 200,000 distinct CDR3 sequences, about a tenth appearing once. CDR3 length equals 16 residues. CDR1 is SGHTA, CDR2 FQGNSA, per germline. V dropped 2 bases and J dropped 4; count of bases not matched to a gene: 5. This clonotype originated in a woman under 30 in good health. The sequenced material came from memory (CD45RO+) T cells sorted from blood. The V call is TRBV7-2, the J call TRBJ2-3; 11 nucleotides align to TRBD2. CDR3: CASSLRLAGRSDTQYF. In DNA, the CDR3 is TGTGCCAGCAGCTTACGACTAGCGGGAAGGTCAGATACGCAGTATTTT.